These 26 T cell receptor beta chains came from one sample sequenced in a study of blood T cell repertoires in COVID-19. Some clones are missing from TCRdb's copy, which holds only in-frame ones; the method was immunoSEQ multiplex PCR. This repertoire shows some 270,000 clones, 85% to 90% found once; its top ten account for roughly 4%. Sequencing input: PBMCs or T cells enriched from blood (not recorded which). The source of these receptors is a young woman with acute COVID-19.

The rearrangement joins TRBV2 to TRBJ2-1; no clear D. This CDR3 region has 14 residues. Deletions cut 1 base from V and 9 bases from J, with 13 bases between. Looked up from germline, CDR1 is SNHLY and CDR2 is FYNNEI. The DNA of the CDR3 is TGTGCCAGCAGTGAAGAGAGGCTTCTGGGTGAGCAGTTCTTC. Amino acids: CASSEERLLGEQFF.

This chain connects TRBV28 to TRBJ2-3; D is uncertain. Deletions cut 5 bases from V and 3 bases from J, with 9 bases between. Germline V gene lookup returns CDR1 MDHEN and CDR2 SYDVKM. The CDR3 is 13 residues long. CDR3 amino acids: CASSPARTDTQYF. The CDR3 coding sequence is TGTGCCAGCAGTCCCGCTAGAACAGATACGCAGTATTTT.

This clone was detected only once. This chain links TRBV12-3 or TRBV12-4 with TRBJ2-3, with D uncertain. V lost 6 bases and J 0 bases, leaving 7 bases between the germline ends. The CDR3 is 13 amino acids. CDR3 coding DNA: TGTGCCAGCAGCCTACTAAGCACAGATACGCAGTATTTT. Translation: CASSLLSTDTQYF.

The chain joins TRBV3-1 (or the pseudogene TRBV3-2) to TRBJ2-1, with a possible D match to TRBD2 (5 bases). The V gene lost 3 bases and the J gene lost 0 bases, with 24 bases spanning the gap. Germline V gene sequence: CDR1 LGHDT, CDR2 YNNKEL (reference sequence). The CDR3 is made up of 20 amino acids. The CDR3: CASSHVVASSIPHSYNEQFF. Here the CDR3 DNA reads TGTGCCAGCAGCCATGTGGTGGCTAGCTCGATACCCCACTCCTACAATGAGCAGTTCTTC.

This chain connects TRBV7-6 to TRBJ2-7, with D maybe TRBD2 (6 bases). Germline values: CDR1 SGHVS, CDR2 FNYEAQ. The CDR3 spans 18 residues. Trimming took 0 bases from V and 0 from J, leaving 18 bases between them. The CDR3 sequence is CASSLAPVGSGYSYEQYF. DNA of the CDR3: TGTGCCAGCAGCTTAGCCCCGGTAGGAAGCGGGTACTCCTACGAGCAGTACTTC.

The rearrangement joins TRBV4-1 to TRBJ1-4; TRBD1 matches at 12 bases. The germline V gene encodes CDR1 MGHRA and CDR2 YSYEKL. V was pared by 3 bases and J by 8 bases, with 4 bases of the junction left unmatched. The CDR3 runs to 15 residues. The CDR3 loop reads CASSQGQGADEKLFF. As DNA, the CDR3 is TGCGCCAGCAGCCAGGGACAGGGGGCGGACGAAAAACTGTTTTTT.

This chain links TRBV29-1 with TRBJ2-1; D is undetermined. Germline V gene data show CDR1 as SQVTM and CDR2 as ANQGSEA. The CDR3 totals 12 residues. The CDR3 reads CNIRVFGNEQFF. CDR3 sequence (DNA): TGCAACATTCGGGTGTTTGGCAATGAGCAGTTCTTC.

This chain uses TRBV4-1 with TRBJ2-3; 8 nucleotides line up with TRBD1. This CDR3 contains 15 residues. In germline, CDR1 is MGHRA, CDR2 YSYEKL. The ends lost 4 bases at V and 1 base at J; junction bases unmatched: 4. The CDR3: CASSPKTGGTDTQYF. The CDR3 bases are TGCGCCAGCAGCCCGAAGACAGGGGGCACAGATACGCAGTATTTT.

This chain joins TRBV6-1 and TRBJ2-7; the match to TRBD2 covers 11 bases. Losses at the gene ends were 0 bases for V and 6 bases for J; bases not matched to a gene: 1. From germline, CDR1 is MNHNS and CDR2 SASEGT. This CDR3 comprises 14 residues. The CDR3 sequence: CASSEAGLAGEQYF. DNA of the CDR3: TGTGCCAGCAGTGAAGCAGGACTAGCGGGCGAGCAGTACTTC.

The V and J genes are TRBV30 and TRBJ1-6, with 7 bases that match TRBD1. CDR3 length: 14 amino acids. Per germline, CDR1 GTSNPN and CDR2 SVGIG (reference sequence). V lost 7 bases to trimming and J lost 2 bases; unmatched junction nucleotides: 5. The CDR3 protein is CAYDRAPYNSPLHF. CDR3 DNA: TGTGCCTATGACAGGGCGCCCTATAATTCACCCCTCCACTTT.

The J gene is TRBJ1-1, the V gene TRBV7-9; TRBD1 agrees at 7 bases. With 5 bases clipped from V and 5 bases from J, the junction kept 2 bases outside the gene matches. From germline, CDR1 is SEHNR and CDR2 FQNEAQ (reference sequence). The CDR3 length is 12 residues. CDR3 sequence reads: CASSDRETEAFF. The CDR3 nucleotides read TGTGCCAGCAGCGACAGGGAGACTGAAGCTTTCTTT.

The V gene is TRBV4-2, the J gene TRBJ1-5, with D possibly matching TRBD1 (6 bases). The CDR3 has 17 residues. Trimming took off 2 bases at V and 3 bases at J, with 17 bases between the two ends. Germline CDR1 reads LGHNA; CDR2 reads YNFKEQ. The CDR3, as DNA: TGTGCCAGCAGCCAAAACTCGCGGGGGGCGAACAATCAGCCCCAGCATTTT. This sequence encodes CASSQNSRGANNQPQHF.

V and J are TRBV28 and TRBJ2-7, with 9 nucleotides matching TRBD1. The germline V gene has CDR1 MDHEN and CDR2 SYDVKM. V was pared by 6 bases and J by 0 bases, with 9 bases of the junction left unmatched. The CDR3 extends over 16 amino acids. The chain's CDR3 is CASSLLGQGSSYEQYF. CDR3 nucleotides: TGTGCCAGCAGCTTACTCGGACAGGGGAGCTCCTACGAGCAGTACTTC.

The chain employs TRBV11-2 and TRBJ2-2; 10 nucleotides line up with TRBD2. Losses at the gene ends were 5 bases for V and 6 bases for J; bases not matched to a gene: 15. Germline CDR1 is SGHAT and CDR2 is FQNNGV. This CDR3 comprises 18 residues. DNA for the CDR3: TGTGCCAGCAGCCGCCGGGACACTTCGGGACTAGCGCCCGGGGAGCTGTTTTTT. Its protein product is CASSRRDTSGLAPGELFF.

In its sample, this clone was seen once. For the CDR3, the DNA is TGTGCCAGCAGTGTAGCCCCATCGAGGTCCTCTGGGGCCAACGTCCTGACTTTC. It encodes CASSVAPSRSSGANVLTF. The J gene is TRBJ2-6, the V gene TRBV6-1, with D uncertain. V was trimmed by 4 bases and J by 0 bases, leaving 16 bases between them. Germline V gene sequence: CDR1 MNHNS, CDR2 SASEGT. The CDR3 extends over 18 amino acids.

The V gene is TRBV7-9, the J gene TRBJ2-6; D uncertain. The germline gives CDR1 SEHNR, CDR2 FQNEAQ (reference sequence). Trimming took 7 bases from V and 4 from J, leaving 26 bases between them. CDR3 length: 19 amino acids. This CDR3 is CASTVNALARGSGANVLTF. The CDR3 nucleotides read TGTGCCAGCACCGTGAACGCCCTTGCCCGAGGCTCAGGGGCCAACGTCCTGACTTTC.

The CDR3 is CASSLGSGIYRETQYF. DNA of the CDR3: TGCGCCAGCAGCTTGGGGAGCGGAATCTACAGAGAGACCCAGTACTTC. The chain is built from TRBV5-1 and TRBJ2-5; TRBD2 is a possible D gene (5 bases). This CDR3 has 16 residues. V lost 0 bases, J lost 4 bases, and 16 bases lay in between. The germline gives CDR1 SGHRS, CDR2 YFSETQ.

The V and J genes are TRBV19 and TRBJ2-6; D might be TRBD1 (5 bases). CDR1 is LNHDA and CDR2 is SQIVND in the germline V gene (reference sequence). V lost 6 bases and J 3 bases, leaving 9 bases between the germline ends. CDR3 length: 14 residues. The chain's CDR3 is CASSQGSGANVLTF. The CDR3 DNA reads TGTGCCAGTAGCCAGGGCAGTGGGGCCAACGTCCTGACTTTC.

The V gene is TRBV7-2, the J gene TRBJ2-7, with 8 bases fitting TRBD2. The germline V gene has CDR1 SGHTA and CDR2 FQGNSA. The V gene end was trimmed by 2 bases and the J gene end by 6 bases; junction bases not matched to a gene: 9. The length of the CDR3 is 15 residues. The CDR3 region has the DNA TGTGCCAGCAGCTTACAGAGCGGGAGTTTAGGCGAGCAGTACTTC. This codes for CASSLQSGSLGEQYF.

This chain connects TRBV5-1 to TRBJ1-4; a possible D gene is TRBD1 (5 bases). The CDR3 consists of 14 residues. Germline V gene sequence: CDR1 SGHRS, CDR2 YFSETQ. Trimming pared 4 bases from V and 5 bases from J, leaving 12 bases between. CDR3 region: CASSDGTDNEKLFF. As DNA, the CDR3 is TGCGCCAGCAGCGACGGGACTGACAATGAAAAACTGTTTTTT.

The chain couples TRBV10-2 to TRBJ2-2, with D unresolved. V lost 0 bases and J 6 bases, leaving 8 bases between the germline ends. The germline gives CDR1 WSHSY, CDR2 SAAADI. The CDR3 extends over 14 amino acids. The chain's CDR3 is CASSESVIAGELFF. CDR3 DNA: TGCGCCAGCAGTGAGTCGGTAATAGCCGGGGAGCTGTTTTTT.

The chain's CDR3 is CASSLEGGAGNTIYF. The CDR3 region has the DNA TGTGCCAGCAGCTTAGAAGGGGGGGCAGGAAACACCATATATTTT. The gene calls are TRBV7-9 and TRBJ1-3, with a tentative D call TRBD1 (6 bases). The germline CDR1 and CDR2 sequences are SEHNR and FQNEAQ (reference sequence). The V gene lost 1 base and the J gene lost 4 bases, with 11 bases spanning the gap. This CDR3 region has 15 residues.

This chain links TRBV13 with TRBJ2-1; D perhaps matches TRBD2 (6 bases). V was cut by 7 bases and J by 7 bases, with 14 bases left in between. Looked up from germline, CDR1 is PRHDT and CDR2 is FYEKMQ (reference sequence). The CDR3 covers 13 residues. The CDR3 nucleotides read TGTGCCAGCACTCTCGGAGGGTTGAATGAGCAGTTCTTC. Its translation: CASTLGGLNEQFF.

The V and J genes are TRBV18 and TRBJ2-1; 10 bases align to TRBD2. CDR1 and CDR2 from the germline V gene are KGHSH and LQKENI. The trim removed 5 bases at V and 0 bases at J, leaving 4 bases unmatched. The CDR3 extends over 16 amino acids. CDR3 sequence: CASSFSSGSSYNEQFF. The CDR3 DNA reads as TGTGCCAGCTCATTCTCTAGCGGGAGCTCCTACAATGAGCAGTTCTTC.

This chain uses TRBV14 with TRBJ2-7; TRBD2 aligns across 14 bases. Losses at the gene ends were 7 bases for V and 3 bases for J; bases not matched to a gene: 8. Germline V gives CDR1 SGHDN, CDR2 FVKESK. The CDR3 extends over 16 amino acids. The CDR3 DNA follows: TGTGCCAGCAATAAGACTAGCGGGAGGGCCCACTACGAGCAGTACTTC. Encoded protein: CASNKTSGRAHYEQYF. Full variable domain (rest looked up from reference TRBV14 and TRBJ2-7): EAGVTQFPSHSVIEKGQTVTLRCDPISGHDNLYWYRRVMGKEIKFLLHFVKESKQDESGMPNNRFLAERTGGTYSTLKVQPAELEDSGVYFCASNKTSGRAHYEQYFGPGTRLTVT.

The CDR3 is CASSQDRTGAAVYGYTF. CDR3 DNA: TGTGCCAGCAGCCAAGACAGGACAGGCGCGGCTGTATATGGCTACACCTTC. The V call is TRBV4-2, the J call TRBJ1-2; 7 bases match TRBD1. After removal of 0 bases from V and 5 bases from J, the junction contained 12 bases not matched to a gene. This CDR3 has 17 amino acids. Germline V lookup: CDR1 LGHNA, CDR2 YNFKEQ.